This entry lists 11 T cell receptor beta chains sequenced from one sample in a study of blood T cell repertoires in COVID-19. Profiling relied on immunoSEQ multiplex PCR, and the TCRdb table lists in-frame clones only, not all of them. Counted here are approximately 350,000 clones, around 90% occurring once; the ten biggest clones make up 0.95% to 1.5%. Source material: peripheral blood. The receptors stem from a middle-aged man with acute or convalescent COVID-19.

V and J are TRBV11-2 and TRBJ1-6, with 7 bases matching TRBD1. Unmatched junction bases numbered 5, after V lost 1 base and J lost 2 bases. Germline lookup yields CDR1 SGHAT and CDR2 FQNNGV. The CDR3 totals 17 residues. The CDR3 region is CASSLGLGTAYNSPLHF. CDR3 DNA sequence: TGTGCCAGCAGCTTAGGTCTCGGGACAGCCTATAATTCACCCCTCCACTTT. Full variable domain (missing parts from reference TRBV11-2 and TRBJ1-6): EAGVAQSPRYKIIEKRQSVAFWCNPISGHATLYWYQQILGQGPKLLIQFQNNGVVDDSQLPKDRFSAERLKGVDSTLKIQPAKLEDSAVYLCASSLGLGTAYNSPLHFGNGTRLTVT.

The chain is built from TRBV10-3 and TRBJ2-5; D might be TRBD1 (6 bases). Per the germline V gene, CDR1 is ENHRY and CDR2 is SYGVKD. The CDR3 has 14 residues. Trimming took off 4 bases at V and 2 bases at J, with 11 bases between the two ends. The CDR3 DNA is TGTGCCATCAGTGGCAGTAGGGGGCAAGAGACCCAGTACTTC. Protein: CAISGSRGQETQYF.

This chain uses TRBV7-9 with TRBJ1-3; 7 bases fit TRBD1. Germline lookup yields CDR1 SEHNR and CDR2 FQNEAQ (reference sequence). V lost 2 bases to trimming and J lost 1 base; unmatched junction nucleotides: 5. The CDR3 has 16 amino acids. As DNA, the CDR3 is TGTGCCAGCAGCTTACCGACAGGGCGATCTGGAAACACCATATATTTT. This codes for CASSLPTGRSGNTIYF.

This rearrangement joins TRBV12-3 or TRBV12-4 to TRBJ1-2; 9 nucleotides agree with TRBD1. V gave up 6 bases and J gave up 6 bases; unmatched junction bases: 5. The CDR3 is made up of 13 amino acids. The DNA for the CDR3 is TGTGCCAGCAGCCCTACAGGGGGCAATGGCTACACCTTC. The encoded protein is CASSPTGGNGYTF.

The J gene is TRBJ2-7, the V gene TRBV28; D might be TRBD2 (6 bases). The germline V gene has CDR1 MDHEN and CDR2 SYDVKM. CDR3 length equals 12 residues. V was clipped by 5 bases and J by 5 bases, with 10 bases between them. CDR3 in DNA: TGTGCCAGCAGTGAACCGGGAGACGAGCAGTACTTC. Translating gives CASSEPGDEQYF.

The V gene is TRBV9, the J gene TRBJ2-5, with TRBD1 matching 12 bases. From germline, CDR1 is SGDLS and CDR2 YYNGEE. This CDR3 region has 17 residues. J gave up 7 bases and V 0 bases, and 10 bases lay outside the gene matches. This CDR3 is CASSVDGTGGAGGTQYF. DNA for the CDR3: TGTGCCAGCAGCGTAGACGGGACAGGGGGCGCAGGAGGGACCCAGTACTTC.

This sequence joins TRBV30 and TRBJ2-5; TRBD1 is a possible D gene (7 bases). Per the germline V gene, CDR1 is GTSNPN and CDR2 is SVGIG (reference sequence). Trimming pared 0 bases from V and 2 bases from J, leaving 28 bases between. The CDR3 has 20 amino acids. As DNA, the CDR3 is TGTGCCTGGAGTGTACTAGCAGAGGGGGACAGAAATGTCGAACAAGAGACCCAGTACTTC. Protein: CAWSVLAEGDRNVEQETQYF.

The sample holds one count of this clone. The chain combines TRBV5-4 with TRBJ1-3; the D gene is possibly TRBD1 (6 bases). This CDR3 has 13 residues. The V end lost 2 bases, the J end lost 6 bases, and 9 bases lay between the germline ends. In germline, CDR1 is SGHNT, CDR2 YYREEE (reference sequence). CDR3 residues: CASSLQGPNTIYF. CDR3 sequence (DNA): TGTGCCAGCAGCTTACAGGGACCAAACACCATATATTTT.

V gene TRBV14 combines with J gene TRBJ2-1; the match to TRBD1 covers 9 bases. CDR3 length: 19 residues. With V trimmed by 0 bases and J by 7 bases, 16 bases remained unmatched. CDR1 and CDR2 from the germline V gene are SGHDN and FVKESK. The CDR3 sequence: CASSQDLRDGTGSRNEQFF. The CDR3, as DNA: TGTGCCAGCAGCCAAGATCTTAGGGACGGGACAGGGTCTCGGAATGAGCAGTTCTTC. Full variable domain (outside the CDR3, taken from reference TRBV14 and TRBJ2-1): EAGVTQFPSHSVIEKGQTVTLRCDPISGHDNLYWYRRVMGKEIKFLLHFVKESKQDESGMPNNRFLAERTGGTYSTLKVQPAELEDSGVYFCASSQDLRDGTGSRNEQFFGPGTRLTVL.

This clone showed up just once. The chain recombines TRBV21-1 with TRBJ1-1. TRBV21-1 is tagged as a pseudogene. The CDR3 length is 16 residues. CDR3 amino acids: CASSHRRLDMNTEAFF. The CDR3 bases are TGTGCCAGCAGCCATCGGAGGCTCGACATGAACACTGAAGCTTTCTTT.

This chain connects TRBV5-6 to TRBJ2-4; D is unclear. Looked up from germline, CDR1 is SGHDT and CDR2 is YYEEEE. The ends were cut back, 2 bases at V and 0 bases at J, with 9 bases in the middle. This CDR3 is 15 amino acids long. The CDR3 loop is CASSFKRVAKNIQYF. CDR3 DNA: TGTGCCAGCAGCTTTAAGAGAGTAGCCAAAAACATTCAGTACTTC.